This entry features one T cell receptor (beta chain) sequence. Each CDR3 protein gets one entry after TCRdb re-called the RT-PCR reads with MiXCR. The table includes a few hundred thousand distinct CDR3 sequences, about 14% detected once. These data are taken from a study of patients and donors after allogeneic stem cell transplantation. CDR3 size: 15 residues. Trimming pared 4 bases from V and 1 base from J, leaving 11 bases between. The chain couples TRBV12-3 or TRBV12-4 to TRBJ1-5; D not certain. The source of this sequence is a human donor who was either an allogeneic HSCT recipient or a stem cell or donor lymphocyte infusion donor (not recorded which). It is not recorded whose cells these are; they may come from a transplant donor. Material for sequencing was blood, either unsorted or a sorted T cell fraction (not recorded which). Here the CDR3 DNA reads TGTGCCAGCAGTTCTGATCGGAGGAGCAATCAGCCCCAGCATTTT. It yields the protein CASSSDRRSNQPQHF.